One and the same sample provided the 29 T cell receptor beta chains below, sequenced in a study of early T cells in non-severe SARS-CoV-2 infection. TCRdb re-derived calls from the 5' RACE reads in MiXCR, one entry per CDR3 protein. This table has 45,000 or so distinct CDR3 sequences, 5.5% to 6.5% appearing once. Sequencing was performed on whole blood. The receptors come from an adult who was a healthcare worker with PCR-confirmed SARS-CoV-2 infection or an uninfected control (not recorded which).

This clonotype has ten or more counts. The chain joins TRBV14 to TRBJ2-7; D is unclear. This CDR3 region has 12 residues. Germline V gene lookup returns CDR1 SGHDN and CDR2 FVKESK. Deletions cut 2 bases from V and 3 bases from J, with 5 bases between. CDR3 sequence: CASSQRRYEQYF. In DNA form, the CDR3 reads TGTGCCAGCAGCCAACGTCGCTACGAGCAGTACTTC.

As concerns this clonotype: It may be a read error: a sequence one base away is much more abundant. CDR3 in DNA: TGCGCCAGCAGTAGGGCCCCCACAGATACGCAGTATTTT. This sequence encodes CASSRAPTDTQYF. V and J are TRBV5-1 and TRBJ2-3; D unclear. Trimming shortened V by 5 bases and J by 2 bases, and 9 bases separated the two germline ends. Germline values: CDR1 SGHRS, CDR2 YFSETQ. This CDR3 is built from 13 residues.

This clonotype was found many times. The chain carries TRBV12-3 or TRBV12-4 and TRBJ2-3; TRBD2 matches 10 bases. The CDR3 is 15 amino acids. V lost 4 bases and J lost 2; bases outside the gene matches: 3. Here the CDR3 reads CASSYSGGHTDTQYF. Here the CDR3 DNA reads TGTGCCAGCAGTTATAGCGGGGGGCACACAGATACGCAGTATTTT.

This clonotype was recorded a few times. The chain has TRBV7-2 and TRBJ2-1; either TRBD1 or TRBD2 may fit D (5 bases each). The CDR3 spans 13 residues. With 5 bases removed from V and 10 bases from J, the gap between germline ends came to 15 bases. The V gene's germline CDR1 is SGHTA and CDR2 FQGNSA. CDR3 in amino acids: CASSRDANREQFF. The DNA of the CDR3 is TGTGCCAGCAGCAGGGACGCCAACAGGGAGCAGTTCTTC.

The rearrangement joins TRBV7-2 to TRBJ2-3; no clear D. The V and J ends lost 1 base and 2 bases respectively, with 7 bases between them. The CDR3 is 14 amino acids. Germline V gene sequence: CDR1 SGHTA, CDR2 FQGNSA. The DNA for the CDR3 is TGTGCCAGCAGCTTAGGGAGCCTCACAGATACGCAGTATTTT. It translates to CASSLGSLTDTQYF. Based on the CDR3 plus reference TRBV7-2 and TRBJ2-3, the full variable domain is GAGVSQSPSNKVTEKGKDVELRCDPISGHTALYWYRQSLGQGLEFLIYFQGNSAPDKSGLPSDRFSAERTGGSVSTLTIQRTQQEDSAVYLCASSLGSLTDTQYFGPGTRLTVL.

The rearrangement links TRBV4-1 to TRBJ1-5; perhaps TRBD1 as D (5 bases). Germline lookup yields CDR1 MGHRA and CDR2 YSYEKL. Trimming took 0 bases from V and 2 from J, leaving 17 bases between them. The CDR3 runs 18 residues. The CDR3 region has the DNA TGCGCCAGCAGCCAAGATGACCAGGGAGGTCCCCGCAATCAGCCCCAGCATTTT. It is translated as CASSQDDQGGPRNQPQHF.

The chain couples TRBV5-4 to TRBJ1-2; TRBD1 is a possible D gene (5 bases). This CDR3 is built from 14 residues. CDR1 is SGHNT and CDR2 is YYREEE in the germline V gene (reference sequence). Trimming left V 0 bases short and J 3 bases short, with 9 bases between. The CDR3 nucleotides read TGTGCCAGCAGCTTGGCCGGGACCGACTATGGCTACACCTTC. It yields the protein CASSLAGTDYGYTF.

This clonotype came up many times. The chain links TRBV2 to TRBJ2-3; D is uncertain. This CDR3 contains 13 residues. From germline, CDR1 is SNHLY and CDR2 FYNNEI. The ends were cut back, 5 bases at V and 0 bases at J, with 6 bases in the middle. CDR3 nucleotide sequence: TGTGCCAGCAGTCCAGACAGCACAGATACGCAGTATTTT. Encoded protein: CASSPDSTDTQYF. Full variable domain (rest looked up from reference TRBV2 and TRBJ2-3): EPEVTQTPSHQVTQMGQEVILRCVPISNHLYFYWYRQILGQKVEFLVSFYNNEISEKSEIFDDQFSVERPDGSNFTLKIRSTKLEDSAMYFCASSPDSTDTQYFGPGTRLTVL.

This clonotype was detected ten times or more. V and J are TRBV7-2 and TRBJ2-5; TRBD2 matches at 11 bases. Germline V gene sequence: CDR1 SGHTA, CDR2 FQGNSA. The CDR3 runs to 15 residues. The V and J ends lost 5 bases and 1 base, in that order; junction bases with no gene match: 3. The CDR3 loop reads CASSMTSGVQETQYF. Written as DNA, the CDR3 is TGTGCCAGCAGCATGACTAGCGGGGTCCAAGAGACCCAGTACTTC.

This chain uses TRBV6-5 with TRBJ2-3, with TRBD2 matching over 13 bases. CDR1 and CDR2 (germline): MNHEY, SVGAGI. This CDR3 spans 19 amino acids. V was pared by 2 bases and J by 4 bases, with 12 bases of the junction left unmatched. The CDR3 spells CASSYRIPGLAGSADTQYF. CDR3 DNA sequence: TGTGCCAGCAGTTACAGAATCCCGGGACTAGCGGGGAGTGCAGATACGCAGTATTTT.

In its sample, this clonotype was seen many times. The gene calls are TRBV6-2 or TRBV6-3 and TRBJ2-6; a possible D gene is TRBD1 (6 bases). Trimming stripped 2 bases from V and 4 bases from J, with 9 bases between. Germline values: CDR1 MNHEY, CDR2 SVGEGT. The CDR3 consists of 15 residues. CDR3 in DNA: TGTGCCAGCAGTTACGGGGGCGCGGGGGCCAACGTCCTGACTTTC. Translated, it gives CASSYGGAGANVLTF.

This clonotype was counted a few times. This rearrangement joins TRBV2 to TRBJ1-1; TRBD1 agrees at 7 bases. The ends lost 7 bases at V and 1 base at J; junction bases unmatched: 9. This CDR3 comprises 15 residues. CDR1 and CDR2 from the germline V gene are SNHLY and FYNNEI. The CDR3 DNA follows: TGTGCCAGCATAGGCCAGGGGGTCGGGAACACTGAAGCTTTCTTT. Its translation is CASIGQGVGNTEAFF.

This clonotype occurred many times. This chain links TRBV6-6 with TRBJ2-5, with D uncertain. CDR1 and CDR2 from the germline V gene are MNHNY and SVGAGI (reference sequence). The CDR3 contains 15 residues. V lost 6 bases and J lost 0, with 14 bases in between. The CDR3 coding sequence is TGTGCCAGCAGCCGGCTGGGAAACGACCAAGAGACCCAGTACTTC. Its protein product is CASSRLGNDQETQYF.

This clonotype came up many times. The rearrangement joins TRBV5-1 to TRBJ2-2; D gene ambiguous. Germline CDR1 is SGHRS and CDR2 is YFSETQ. The CDR3 is made up of 15 amino acids. V was clipped by 2 bases and J by 0 bases, with 8 bases between them. The CDR3 nucleotides are TGCGCCAGCAGCTTATGGCGGCCGAACACCGGGGAGCTGTTTTTT. Protein product: CASSLWRPNTGELFF.

Comment on this clonotype: A much more abundant neighbour one base away suggests this may be a read error. The chain joins TRBV5-1 to TRBJ1-4; D gene uncertain. Germline CDR1 is SGHRS and CDR2 is YFSETQ. The CDR3 contains 14 residues. The CDR3 DNA is TGCGCCAGCAGCTTGATGTACCTTAATGGAAAACTGTTTTTT. Translating gives CASSLMYLNGKLFF.

This sequence joins TRBV28 and TRBJ1-2; no clear D gene. Germline loops: CDR1 MDHEN, CDR2 SYDVKM. The V and J ends lost 7 bases and 0 bases respectively, with 6 bases between them. The CDR3 is 12 amino acids. CDR3 nucleotides: TGTGCCAGCATGGGAGCTAACTATGGCTACACCTTC. This gives the protein CASMGANYGYTF.

This clonotype was seen at least ten times. This chain connects TRBV30 to TRBJ2-1; 10 bases fit TRBD1. This CDR3 comprises 15 residues. V gave up 3 bases and J gave up 6 bases; unmatched junction bases: 8. Per the germline V gene, CDR1 is GTSNPN and CDR2 is SVGIG (reference sequence). CDR3 coding DNA: TGTGCCTGGAGAGCCGGGACAGGGGACCTCAATGAGCAGTTCTTC. This translates into CAWRAGTGDLNEQFF.

The genes are TRBV6-5 and TRBJ2-1; D not certain. The germline V and J ends were trimmed by 0 bases and 5 bases, with 8 bases remaining between them. Germline loops: CDR1 MNHEY, CDR2 SVGAGI. The CDR3 covers 14 residues. As DNA, the CDR3 is TGTGCCAGCAGTTACTCGAAGACCAACAATGAGCAGTTCTTC. Its protein product is CASSYSKTNNEQFF.

The V gene is TRBV11-2, the J gene TRBJ2-4, with D possibly being TRBD2 (6 bases). Germline CDR1 SGHAT, CDR2 FQNNGV. This CDR3 contains 15 residues. V was clipped by 4 bases and J by 6 bases, with 16 bases between them. In DNA, the CDR3 is TGTGCCAGCAGCTACTTGGGGGGAGTCGGAAACATTCAGTACTTC. Its translation is CASSYLGGVGNIQYF.

This clonotype was observed a handful of times. A junction boundary mismatches the germline segment, possibly from a read error. The chain joins TRBV18 to TRBJ2-5; the D call may be TRBD1 or TRBD2 (5 bases each). The CDR3 covers 16 residues. CDR1 and CDR2 from the germline V gene are KGHSH and LQKENI. The CDR3 sequence: CASSPGGSQNQETQYF. CDR3 bases: TGTGCCAGTTCACCTGGGGGTTCACAGAACCAAGAGACCCAGTACTTC.

This clonotype has a count of ten or more. V gene TRBV6-6 combines with J gene TRBJ2-5, with D unclear. CDR3 length: 13 residues. The V gene's germline CDR1 is MNHNY and CDR2 SVGAGI (reference sequence). V shed 6 bases and J shed 5 bases, with 13 bases lying between them. The CDR3 DNA is TGTGCCAGCAGCCCCCCTGGGGTGGAGACCCAGTACTTC. Its protein is CASSPPGVETQYF.

In its sample, this clonotype was seen a few times. A much larger clone is a single base away; this may be a read error. This chain uses TRBV20-1 with TRBJ2-1, with D possibly being TRBD2 (6 bases). Germline V CDR1 and CDR2: DFQATT, SNEGSKA (reference sequence). Trimming stripped 3 bases from V and 2 bases from J, with 14 bases between. This CDR3 is 15 amino acids long. This CDR3 is CSARSATGAYNEQFF. Here the CDR3 DNA reads TGCAGTGCTAGGAGTGCGACGGGAGCCTACAATGAGCAGTTCTTC.

The DNA for the CDR3 is TGCAGCGTTCAGGCAGGTACCTACGAGCAGTACTTC. It encodes CSVQAGTYEQYF. This chain links TRBV29-1 with TRBJ2-7; D not certain. The CDR3 consists of 12 residues. Trimming removed 5 bases at V and 2 bases at J, with 10 bases between. The germline gives CDR1 SQVTM, CDR2 ANQGSEA.

This clonotype was picked up many times. This rearrangement joins TRBV15 to TRBJ1-5; 7 bases match TRBD1. Unmatched junction bases numbered 5, after V lost 4 bases and J lost 2 bases. This CDR3 contains 15 residues. Germline CDR1 is LNHNV and CDR2 is YYDKDF (reference sequence). The CDR3 coding sequence is TGTGCCACCAGCAAGGACAGGTTCCGCAATCAGCCCCAGCATTTT. Encoded protein: CATSKDRFRNQPQHF. Filled out from reference TRBV15 and TRBJ1-5, the complete variable domain reads DAMVIQNPRYQVTQFGKPVTLSCSQTLNHNVMYWYQQKSSQAPKLLFHYYDKDFNNEADTPDNFQSRRPNTSFCFLDIRSPGLGDTAMYLCATSKDRFRNQPQHFGDGTRLSIL.

This clonotype was detected a few times. The genes are TRBV9 and TRBJ2-3; the D is unclear. The CDR3 covers 13 residues. Trimming removed 0 bases from V and 0 bases from J, with 2 bases in between. From germline, CDR1 is SGDLS and CDR2 YYNGEE. The CDR3 protein is CASSVVSTDTQYF. For the CDR3, the DNA is TGTGCCAGCAGCGTAGTAAGCACAGATACGCAGTATTTT. The entire variable domain, with the rest obtained from reference TRBV9 and TRBJ2-3, is as follows: DSGVTQTPKHLITATGQRVTLRCSPRSGDLSVYWYQQSLDQGLQFLIQYYNGEERAKGNILERFSAQQFPDLHSELNLSSLELGDSALYFCASSVVSTDTQYFGPGTRLTVL.

The rearrangement joins TRBV7-6 to TRBJ2-5, with D unclear. Trimming stripped 3 bases from V and 0 bases from J, with 5 bases between. Germline-derived CDR1 and CDR2 are SGHVS and FNYEAQ. This CDR3 contains 13 residues. As DNA, the CDR3 is TGTGCCAGCAGCTTGGGGTACCAAGAGACCCAGTACTTC. Translating gives CASSLGYQETQYF.

In its sample, this clonotype was seen a few times. The chain employs TRBV11-2 and TRBJ2-5; 8 bases agree with TRBD2. Germline V lookup: CDR1 SGHAT, CDR2 FQNNGV. The CDR3 length is 18 residues. Germline trimming cut 1 base from V and 2 bases from J; bases unmatched to any gene: 12. The DNA of the CDR3 is TGTGCCAGCAGCTTAGGAGCCCTCGGCGGGGGGTTACAAGAGACCCAGTACTTC. Translation gives CASSLGALGGGLQETQYF.

This clonotype was detected a few times. The DNA of the CDR3 is TGTGCCAGCAGCCACGCGGGCCCCACCCTGGATACGCAGTATTTT. This encodes CASSHAGPTLDTQYF. The chain employs TRBV21-1 and TRBJ2-3; the table gives TRBD2 as D, unverified against the DNA. TRBV21-1 is shown as a pseudogene. The CDR3 has 15 residues.

This clonotype was detected only a few times. The chain employs TRBV12-3 or TRBV12-4 and TRBJ1-6; a weak D match, TRBD1 (5 bases). The CDR3 extends over 15 amino acids. Trimming pared 5 bases from V and 9 bases from J, leaving 17 bases between. Written as DNA, the CDR3 is TGTGCCAGCAGTGGGAGGGACCAGATGTTTTCACCCCTCCACTTT. Protein product: CASSGRDQMFSPLHF.